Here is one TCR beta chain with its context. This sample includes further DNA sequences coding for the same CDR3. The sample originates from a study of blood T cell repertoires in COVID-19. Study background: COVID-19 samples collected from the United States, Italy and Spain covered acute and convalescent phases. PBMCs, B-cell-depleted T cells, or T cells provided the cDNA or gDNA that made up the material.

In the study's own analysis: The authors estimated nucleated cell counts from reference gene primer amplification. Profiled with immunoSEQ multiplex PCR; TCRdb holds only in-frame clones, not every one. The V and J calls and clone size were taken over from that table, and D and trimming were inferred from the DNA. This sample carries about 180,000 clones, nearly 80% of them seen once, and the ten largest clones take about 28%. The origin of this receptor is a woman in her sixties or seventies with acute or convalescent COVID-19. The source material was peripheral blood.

The CDR3 DNA sequence: TGTGCCAGCAGCCCCCTATCAGAGACCCAGTACTTC. It codes for CASSPLSETQYF. V is TRBV7-9 and J is TRBJ2-5; D call uncertain. Germline loops: CDR1 SEHNR, CDR2 FQNEAQ (reference sequence). This CDR3 is 12 amino acids long. Trimming took off 5 bases at V and 4 bases at J, with 8 bases between the two ends.